The source of this T cell receptor beta chain is a study of regulatory T cells in long-lasting Graves disease. Building the TCR beta libraries relied on iRepertoire HTBI primers, and CDR3 regions underwent Arm-PCR. Per the original data handling: Analysis of the samples identified about 62 TRBV and 14 to 15 TRBJ segments. MiXCR, applied by TCRdb to the multiplex PCR reads, yields one record per CDR3 protein. The V and J calls, along with clone size, are taken from TCRdb and not from the paper's own processing. The sample consists of roughly 450,000 distinct CDR3 sequences, around 20% of them appearing once. CDR3 size: 12 residues. V lost 1 base to trimming and J lost 6 bases, with 7 bases between them. The germline V gene encodes CDR1 MNHEY and CDR2 SMNVEV (reference sequence). The time point was: persistent/refractory GD, antithyroid drugs over 5 years with positive TRAb. PBMC RNA was the source of the TCR library. By American Thyroid Association guidelines, Graves' disease was diagnosed in the cohort.

The input for sequencing was peripheral blood mononuclear cells (PBMCs), taken when the disease was refractory, from a patient treated with antithyroid drugs. This TCR was recovered from a female donor with Graves disease. V usage is TRBV27 and J usage is TRBJ2-7, with unresolved D. The CDR3 region has the DNA TGTGCCAGCAGTTTATATGGGGTCGAGCAGTACTTC. Protein product: CASSLYGVEQYF.